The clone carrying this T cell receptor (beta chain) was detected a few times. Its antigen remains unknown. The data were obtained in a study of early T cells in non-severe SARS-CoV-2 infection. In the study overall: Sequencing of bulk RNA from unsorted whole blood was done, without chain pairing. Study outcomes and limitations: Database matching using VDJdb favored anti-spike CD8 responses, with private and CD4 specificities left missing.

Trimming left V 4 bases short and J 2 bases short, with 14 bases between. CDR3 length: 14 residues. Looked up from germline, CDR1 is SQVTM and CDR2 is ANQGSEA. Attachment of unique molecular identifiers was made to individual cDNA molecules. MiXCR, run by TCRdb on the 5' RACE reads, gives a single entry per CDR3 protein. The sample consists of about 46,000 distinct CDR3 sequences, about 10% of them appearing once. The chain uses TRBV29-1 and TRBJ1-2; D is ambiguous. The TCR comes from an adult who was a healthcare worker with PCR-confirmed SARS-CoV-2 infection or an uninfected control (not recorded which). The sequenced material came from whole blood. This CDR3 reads CSVVRGGNNYGYTF. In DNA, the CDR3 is TGCAGCGTTGTGCGAGGTGGAAACAACTATGGCTACACCTTC.